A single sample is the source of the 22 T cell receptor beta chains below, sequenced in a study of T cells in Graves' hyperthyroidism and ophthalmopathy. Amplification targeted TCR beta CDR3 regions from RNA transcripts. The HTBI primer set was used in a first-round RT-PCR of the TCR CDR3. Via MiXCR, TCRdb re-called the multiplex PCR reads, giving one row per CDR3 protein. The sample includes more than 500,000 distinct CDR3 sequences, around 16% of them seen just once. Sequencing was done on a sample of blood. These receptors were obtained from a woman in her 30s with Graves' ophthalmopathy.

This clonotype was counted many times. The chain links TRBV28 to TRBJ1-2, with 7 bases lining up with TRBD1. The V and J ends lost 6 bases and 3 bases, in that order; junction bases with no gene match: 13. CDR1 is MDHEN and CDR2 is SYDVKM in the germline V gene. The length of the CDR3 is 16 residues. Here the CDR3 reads CASRGLQGPADYGYTF. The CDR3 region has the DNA TGTGCCAGCAGGGGCTTACAGGGGCCAGCGGACTATGGCTACACCTTC.

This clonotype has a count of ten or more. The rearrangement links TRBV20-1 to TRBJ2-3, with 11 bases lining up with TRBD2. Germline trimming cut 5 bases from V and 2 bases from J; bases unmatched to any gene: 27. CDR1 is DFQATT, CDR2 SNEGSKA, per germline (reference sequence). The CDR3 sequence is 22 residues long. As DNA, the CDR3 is TGCAGTGCTCAAGATTCTCTGAACCCCCTGCGACTAGCGGGGAAAGTCACAGATACGCAGTATTTT. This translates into CSAQDSLNPLRLAGKVTDTQYF.

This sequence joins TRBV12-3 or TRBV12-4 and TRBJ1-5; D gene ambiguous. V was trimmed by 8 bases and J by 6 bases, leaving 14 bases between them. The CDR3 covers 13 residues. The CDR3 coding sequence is TGTGCCAGCGTTTCTTTTTTAGGTCAGCCCCAGCATTTT. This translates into CASVSFLGQPQHF.

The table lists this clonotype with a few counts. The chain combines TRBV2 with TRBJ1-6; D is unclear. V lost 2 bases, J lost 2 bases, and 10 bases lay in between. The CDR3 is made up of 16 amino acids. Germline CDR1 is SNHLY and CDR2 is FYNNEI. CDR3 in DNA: TGTGCCAGCAGTGAATTGCGGGGAGCCTATAATTCACCCCTCCACTTT. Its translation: CASSELRGAYNSPLHF.

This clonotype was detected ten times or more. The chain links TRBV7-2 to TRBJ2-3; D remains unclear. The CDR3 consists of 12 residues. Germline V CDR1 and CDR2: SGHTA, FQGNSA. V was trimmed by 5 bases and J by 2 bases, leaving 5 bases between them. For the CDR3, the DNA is TGTGCCAGCAGCGTGGACACAGATACGCAGTATTTT. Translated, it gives CASSVDTDTQYF. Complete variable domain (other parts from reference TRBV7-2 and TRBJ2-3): GAGVSQSPSNKVTEKGKDVELRCDPISGHTALYWYRQSLGQGLEFLIYFQGNSAPDKSGLPSDRFSAERTGGSVSTLTIQRTQQEDSAVYLCASSVDTDTQYFGPGTRLTVL.

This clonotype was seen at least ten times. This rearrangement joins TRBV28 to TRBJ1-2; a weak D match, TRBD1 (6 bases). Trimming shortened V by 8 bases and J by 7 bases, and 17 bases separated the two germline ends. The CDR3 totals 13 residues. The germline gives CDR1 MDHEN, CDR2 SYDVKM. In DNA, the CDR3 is TGTGCCAGCTTATTACCGGGGGCAGGTGGCTACACCTTC. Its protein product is CASLLPGAGGYTF.

CDR3 residues: CAISETRGDTEAFF. CDR3 DNA sequence: TGTGCCATCAGTGAAACTCGGGGCGACACTGAAGCTTTCTTT. The V and J genes are TRBV10-3 and TRBJ1-1; weak D call: TRBD1 (5 bases). Germline CDR1 ENHRY, CDR2 SYGVKD. Trimming pared 3 bases from V and 3 bases from J, leaving 11 bases between. The CDR3 is 14 amino acids.

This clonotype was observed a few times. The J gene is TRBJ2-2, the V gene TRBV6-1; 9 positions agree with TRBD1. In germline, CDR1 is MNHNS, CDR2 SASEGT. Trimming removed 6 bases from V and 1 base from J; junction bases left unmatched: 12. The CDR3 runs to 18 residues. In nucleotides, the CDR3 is TGTGCCAGCAGCCCCACCATCCCGGGACAGGGGAACACCGGGGAGCTGTTTTTT. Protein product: CASSPTIPGQGNTGELFF.

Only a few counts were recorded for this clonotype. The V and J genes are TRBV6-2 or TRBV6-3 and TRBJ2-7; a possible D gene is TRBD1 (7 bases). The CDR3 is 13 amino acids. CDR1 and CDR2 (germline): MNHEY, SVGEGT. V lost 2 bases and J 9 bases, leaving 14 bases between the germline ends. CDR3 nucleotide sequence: TGTGCCAGCAGTTACGCGGGGACAGTCGGGCAGTACTTC. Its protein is CASSYAGTVGQYF.

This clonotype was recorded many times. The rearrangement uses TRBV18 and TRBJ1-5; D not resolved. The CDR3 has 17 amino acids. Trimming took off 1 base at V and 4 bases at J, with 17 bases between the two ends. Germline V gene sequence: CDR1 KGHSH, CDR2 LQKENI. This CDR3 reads CASSPRELRGGNQPQHF. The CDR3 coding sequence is TGTGCCAGCTCACCACGGGAACTCCGCGGCGGGAATCAGCCCCAGCATTTT. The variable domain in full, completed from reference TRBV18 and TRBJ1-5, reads NAGVMQNPRHLVRRRGQEARLRCSPMKGHSHVYWYRQLPEEGLKFMVYLQKENIIDESGMPKERFSAEFPKEGPSILRIQQVVRGDSAAYFCASSPRELRGGNQPQHFGDGTRLSIL.

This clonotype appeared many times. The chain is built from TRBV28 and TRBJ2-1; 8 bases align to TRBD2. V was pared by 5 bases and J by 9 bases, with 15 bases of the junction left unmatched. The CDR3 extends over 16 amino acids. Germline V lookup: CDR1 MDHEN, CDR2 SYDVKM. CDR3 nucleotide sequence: TGTGCCAGCAGTCACCGGGCCGGGAGGGCCGGGGGTGAGCAGTTCTTC. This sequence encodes CASSHRAGRAGGEQFF.

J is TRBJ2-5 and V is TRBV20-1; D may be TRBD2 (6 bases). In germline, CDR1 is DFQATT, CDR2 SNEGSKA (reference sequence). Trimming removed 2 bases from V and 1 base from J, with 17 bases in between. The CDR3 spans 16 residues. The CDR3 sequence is CSARSPPWDSQETQYF. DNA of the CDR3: TGCAGTGCTAGATCCCCGCCCTGGGACTCCCAAGAGACCCAGTACTTC.

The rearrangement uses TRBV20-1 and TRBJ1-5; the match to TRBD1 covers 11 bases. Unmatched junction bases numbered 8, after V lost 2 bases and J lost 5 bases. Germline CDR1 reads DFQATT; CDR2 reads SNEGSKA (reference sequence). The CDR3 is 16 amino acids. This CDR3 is CSARTSGTGGYQPQHF. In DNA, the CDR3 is TGCAGTGCTAGAACTAGCGGGACAGGGGGATATCAGCCCCAGCATTTT.

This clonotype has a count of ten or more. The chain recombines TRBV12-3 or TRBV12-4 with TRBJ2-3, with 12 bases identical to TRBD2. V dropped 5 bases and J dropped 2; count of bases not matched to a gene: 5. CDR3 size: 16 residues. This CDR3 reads CASSIGLAGLTDTQYF. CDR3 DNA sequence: TGTGCCAGCAGTATCGGACTAGCGGGACTCACAGATACGCAGTATTTT.

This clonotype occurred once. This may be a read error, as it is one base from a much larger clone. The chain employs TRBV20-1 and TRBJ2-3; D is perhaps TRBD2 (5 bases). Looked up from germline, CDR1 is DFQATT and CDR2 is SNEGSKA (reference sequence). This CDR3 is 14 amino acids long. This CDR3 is CSARRSGAEDTRYF. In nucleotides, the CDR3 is TGCAGTGCTAGAAGGAGCGGTGCGGAAGATACGCGGTATTTT.

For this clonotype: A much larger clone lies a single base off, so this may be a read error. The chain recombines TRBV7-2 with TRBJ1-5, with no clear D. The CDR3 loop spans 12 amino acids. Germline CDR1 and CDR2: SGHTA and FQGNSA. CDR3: CASSPNNQLQHF. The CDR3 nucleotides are TGTGCCAGCAGCCCGAACAATCAGCTCCAGCATTTT.

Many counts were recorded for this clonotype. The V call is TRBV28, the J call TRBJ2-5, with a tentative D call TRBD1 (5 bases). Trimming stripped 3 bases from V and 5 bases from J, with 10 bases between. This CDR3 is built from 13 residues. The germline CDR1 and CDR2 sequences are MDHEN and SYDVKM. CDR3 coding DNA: TGTGCCAGCAGTTTCGACAGTGGGGAGACCCAGTACTTC. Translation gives CASSFDSGETQYF.

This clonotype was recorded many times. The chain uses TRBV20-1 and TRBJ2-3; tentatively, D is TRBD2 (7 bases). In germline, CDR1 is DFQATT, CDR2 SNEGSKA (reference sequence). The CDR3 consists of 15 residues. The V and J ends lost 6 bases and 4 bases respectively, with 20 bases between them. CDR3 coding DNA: TGCAGTGCAAATCGGGCGGGCGGGGGCCCAGATACGCAGTATTTT. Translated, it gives CSANRAGGGPDTQYF.

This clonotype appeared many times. The CDR3: CASSYSALKPQHF. The CDR3 DNA sequence: TGTGCCAGCAGTTACTCCGCGTTGAAGCCCCAGCATTTT. The V gene is TRBV6-2 or TRBV6-3, the J gene TRBJ1-5; no firm D call. V gave up 0 bases and J gave up 8 bases, with 8 bases separating them. Germline V gene lookup returns CDR1 MNHEY and CDR2 SVGEGT. The CDR3 totals 13 residues.

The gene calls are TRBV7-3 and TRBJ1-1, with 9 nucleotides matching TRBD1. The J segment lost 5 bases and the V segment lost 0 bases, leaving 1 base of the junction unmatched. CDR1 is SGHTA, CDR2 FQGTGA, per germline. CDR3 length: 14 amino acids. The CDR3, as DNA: TGTGCCAGCAGCTTAACCGGACAGGGGACTGAAGCTTTCTTT. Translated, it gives CASSLTGQGTEAFF.

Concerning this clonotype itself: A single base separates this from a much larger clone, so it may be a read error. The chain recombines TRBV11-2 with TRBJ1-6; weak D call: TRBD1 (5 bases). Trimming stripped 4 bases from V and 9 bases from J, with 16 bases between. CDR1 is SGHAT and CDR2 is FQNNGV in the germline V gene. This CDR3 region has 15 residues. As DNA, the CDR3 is TGTGCCAGCAGCTCGTCCGGGGCAGGGATTTCACCCCTCCACTTT. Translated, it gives CASSSSGAGISPLHF.

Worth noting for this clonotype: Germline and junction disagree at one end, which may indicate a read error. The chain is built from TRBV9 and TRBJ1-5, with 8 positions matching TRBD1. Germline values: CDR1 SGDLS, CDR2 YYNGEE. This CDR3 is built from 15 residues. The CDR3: CASSQRTGFNQPQHF. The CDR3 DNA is TGTGCTAGCAGCCAGCGGACAGGGTTCAATCAGCCCCAGCATTTT.